The 19 T cell receptor beta chains below were found in one sample sequenced in a study of vaccination and CD4 T cells after COVID-19 (dated by TCRdb to the early 2020s). Explained via the paper, the treatment or condition label denotes: roughly nine-day PBMC culture with coronavirus spike peptide pools or control peptides (ViraFEST assay). The antigens for these receptors are not known. To prepare the library, PCR was applied. Sequencing took place on an Illumina iSeq 100. DNA from cultured CD4+ T cells underwent TCR sequencing with the Oncomine TCR Beta short-read assay at the Johns Hopkins FTIC core. In-frame beta chains were kept once TCRdb had trimmed the public reads at Q25 with fastp and called clones with MiXCR. Entries are consolidated by CDR3 protein sequence, retaining the most common genes and DNA. This sample has thousands of distinct CDR3 sequences in its table, and roughly three fifths of those were observed once. Of the sample, under 25% falls within the top ten clones.

The source material was CD4+ T cells from blood, cultured in vitro. Source of these receptors: a human donor who had recovered from COVID-19.

This chain links TRBV6-2 or TRBV6-3 with TRBJ2-5, with TRBD2 matching 7 bases. Germline loops: CDR1 MNHEY, CDR2 SVGEGT. The CDR3 loop spans 13 amino acids. With V trimmed by 6 bases and J by 5 bases, 6 bases remained unmatched. The CDR3 coding sequence is TGTGCCAGCAGCCCCTACGGGGGGGAGACCCAGTACTTC. Protein product: CASSPYGGETQYF.

The J gene is TRBJ1-6, the V gene TRBV18; 8 nucleotides line up with TRBD1. Germline CDR1 reads KGHSH; CDR2 reads LQKENI. V lost 0 bases and J lost 10; bases outside the gene matches: 5. CDR3 length: 15 residues. The CDR3 nucleotides are TGTGCCAGCTCACCACCGACAGGGGTCGGATCACCCCTCCACTTT. Its translation is CASSPPTGVGSPLHF.

The chain carries TRBV11-3 and TRBJ1-1; TRBD1 is a possible D gene (6 bases). The V and J ends lost 6 bases and 10 bases respectively, with 21 bases between them. The CDR3 sequence is 14 residues long. Germline CDR1 SGHNT, CDR2 YENEEA. CDR3 sequence (DNA): TGTGCCAGCAGATCGGTCAAAGGGGCCAGGGGAGCTTTCTTT. Translated: CASRSVKGARGAFF. Drawing the rest from reference TRBV11-3 and TRBJ1-1, the complete variable domain is EAGVVQSPRYKIIEKKQPVAFWCNPISGHNTLYWYLQNLGQGPELLIRYENEEAVDDSQLPKDRFSAERLKGVDSTLKIQPAELGDSAVYLCASRSVKGARGAFFGQGTRLTVV.

This chain's CDR3 is CSAPNTGDTEAFF. The CDR3 nucleotides are TGCAGTGCTCCAAACACAGGGGACACTGAAGCTTTCTTT. The V gene is TRBV20-1, the J gene TRBJ1-1; 7 bases agree with TRBD1. J gave up 3 bases and V 5 bases, and 6 bases lay outside the gene matches. From germline, CDR1 is DFQATT and CDR2 SNEGSKA (reference sequence). The CDR3 is 13 amino acids.

The V gene is TRBV6-5, the J gene TRBJ1-2; D gene ambiguous. Trimming left V 4 bases short and J 4 bases short, with 4 bases between. Per germline, CDR1 MNHEY and CDR2 SVGAGI. This CDR3 is built from 11 residues. CDR3 DNA sequence: TGTGCCAGCAGTTCTCGCTATGGCTACACCTTC. This codes for CASSSRYGYTF.

Concerning this clonotype: Because the CDR3's place on the DNA is in doubt, the DNA is left out and the CDR3 is given as listed by TCRdb. The V and J genes are TRBV7-5 and TRBJ2-7. TRBV7-5 is deemed a pseudogene. Including both end residues, the CDR3 is 15 amino acids long. Here the CDR3 reads CISVPEASRNYEQYF.

V and J are TRBV19 and TRBJ2-5; perhaps TRBD1 as D (6 bases). Germline CDR1 and CDR2: LNHDA and SQIVND (reference sequence). The CDR3 has 12 residues. Deletions cut 6 bases from V and 3 bases from J, with 8 bases between. CDR3 amino acids: CASSRTEETQYF. CDR3 bases: TGTGCCAGTAGCCGGACAGAAGAGACCCAGTACTTC.

The chain is built from TRBV24-1 and TRBJ2-3; no definite D call. CDR1 is KGHDR and CDR2 is SFDVKD in the germline V gene. With 4 bases removed from V and 1 base from J, the gap between germline ends came to 8 bases. The CDR3 runs to 14 residues. CDR3 sequence reads: CATSDGGGTDTQYF. As DNA, the CDR3 is TGTGCCACCAGTGACGGCGGAGGCACAGATACGCAGTATTTT.

V usage is TRBV6-1 and J usage is TRBJ1-6; TRBD1 agrees at 7 bases. CDR3 length equals 13 residues. V lost 9 bases to trimming and J lost 11 bases; unmatched junction nucleotides: 10. Germline values: CDR1 MNHNS, CDR2 SASEGT. The CDR3 region is CASSGGRTAPLHF. CDR3 coding DNA: TGTGCCAGTTCAGGGGGTAGGACGGCACCCCTCCACTTT.

This clonotype was counted a few times. This sequence joins TRBV7-2 and TRBJ2-3; possibly TRBD2 for D (7 bases). Trimming removed 5 bases from V and 6 bases from J, with 15 bases in between. The V gene's germline CDR1 is SGHTA and CDR2 FQGNSA. This CDR3 has 14 amino acids. The CDR3 protein is CASSTHGGLDTQYF. DNA of the CDR3: TGTGCCAGCAGCACCCACGGGGGGCTTGATACGCAGTATTTT.

The chain carries TRBV19 and TRBJ2-5, with a possible D match to TRBD1 (6 bases). Trimming took 1 base from V and 1 from J, leaving 10 bases between them. This CDR3 is built from 15 residues. Germline CDR1 LNHDA, CDR2 SQIVND (reference sequence). CDR3 loop: CASSIARGFQETQYF. The CDR3 DNA reads as TGTGCCAGTAGTATAGCCAGGGGATTCCAAGAGACCCAGTACTTC.

As DNA, the CDR3 is TGTGCCAGCAGTGAGACATGGGGCGGGACTGAAGCTTTCTTT. Translated, it gives CASSETWGGTEAFF. The rearrangement uses TRBV6-1 and TRBJ1-1; D possibly corresponds to TRBD1 (5 bases). Germline V CDR1 and CDR2: MNHNS, SASEGT. CDR3 size: 14 residues. With 3 bases removed from V and 5 bases from J, the gap between germline ends came to 13 bases.

This sequence joins TRBV20-1 and TRBJ1-5; 8 nucleotides match TRBD1. The CDR3 is made up of 17 amino acids. Germline V lookup: CDR1 DFQATT, CDR2 SNEGSKA (reference sequence). Germline trimming cut 1 base from V and 2 bases from J; bases unmatched to any gene: 10. Written as DNA, the CDR3 is TGCAGTGCTAGAGGGGGGTTTGGGACAGGTGGCAATCAGCCCCAGCATTTT. This gives the protein CSARGGFGTGGNQPQHF.

In its sample, this clonotype was seen once. The CDR3: CSATGSGVRYEQYF. The CDR3 region has the DNA TGCAGTGCTACCGGAAGCGGGGTTCGCTACGAGCAGTACTTC. The V call is TRBV20-1, the J call TRBJ2-7; 7 bases fit TRBD2. CDR3 length: 14 amino acids. Germline V CDR1 and CDR2: DFQATT, SNEGSKA (reference sequence). V was pared by 4 bases and J by 3 bases, with 9 bases of the junction left unmatched.

This clonotype is termed medium-sized. V is TRBV20-1 and J is TRBJ1-2, with unresolved D. There are 12 residues in the CDR3. V was shortened by 3 bases and J by 0 bases, with 5 bases between the two germline ends. Looked up from germline, CDR1 is DFQATT and CDR2 is SNEGSKA (reference sequence). The CDR3 loop is CSARASNYGYTF. The DNA for the CDR3 is TGCAGTGCTAGGGCCTCTAACTATGGCTACACCTTC.

This chain connects TRBV6-2 or TRBV6-3 to TRBJ2-5, with 10 bases matching TRBD2. Germline V lookup: CDR1 MNHEY, CDR2 SVGEGT. This CDR3 is 16 amino acids long. V dropped 2 bases and J dropped 5; count of bases not matched to a gene: 8. Written as DNA, the CDR3 is TGTGCCAGCAGTTACGGCTCGGGGACTAGCGACGAGACCCAGTACTTC. As protein: CASSYGSGTSDETQYF.

The V gene is TRBV12-3 or TRBV12-4, the J gene TRBJ1-2, with no clear D. This CDR3 spans 13 amino acids. The V and J ends lost 2 bases and 9 bases respectively, with 13 bases between them. The CDR3: CASSLWAEPRYTF. As DNA, the CDR3 is TGTGCCAGCAGTTTATGGGCGGAGCCCCGCTACACCTTC.

The chain has TRBV6-1 and TRBJ2-6; perhaps TRBD1 as D (6 bases). V dropped 5 bases and J dropped 0 bases, with 11 bases sitting between them. CDR1 is MNHNS, CDR2 SASEGT, per germline. This CDR3 comprises 16 residues. The CDR3 here is CASSRQVSSGANVLTF. DNA for the CDR3: TGTGCCAGCAGTCGACAGGTTAGCTCTGGGGCCAACGTCCTGACTTTC.

The rearrangement uses TRBV11-3 and TRBJ2-3; D is ambiguous. V was clipped by 6 bases and J by 4 bases, with 17 bases between them. The CDR3 sequence is 15 residues long. Germline CDR1 reads SGHNT; CDR2 reads YENEEA. The DNA of the CDR3 is TGTGCCAGCAGTTCCTCCCCGTCCCGGGCAGATACGCAGTATTTT. This codes for CASSSSPSRADTQYF. The full variable domain, completed using reference TRBV11-3 and TRBJ2-3, is EAGVVQSPRYKIIEKKQPVAFWCNPISGHNTLYWYLQNLGQGPELLIRYENEEAVDDSQLPKDRFSAERLKGVDSTLKIQPAELGDSAVYLCASSSSPSRADTQYFGPGTRLTVL.